The 18 T cell receptor beta chains presented below share a single source sample, sequenced in a study of regulatory T cells in long-lasting Graves disease. Time point denoted: newly diagnosed GD, antithyroid drugs for less than 3 months. The TCR library was prepared using RNA isolated from PBMCs. Both iRepertoire HTBI primers and Arm-PCR of CDR3 regions were used to build the TCR beta libraries. Each CDR3 protein is one row after TCRdb ran MiXCR on the multiplex PCR reads. The data show 400,000 to 500,000 distinct CDR3 sequences, around 15% seen once. These data also formed part of another study, on T cells in Graves' hyperthyroidism and ophthalmopathy.

Sequenced material: peripheral blood mononuclear cells (PBMCs), taken at new diagnosis, from a patient treated with antithyroid drugs. All receptors come from a woman between 45 and 65 years old with Graves disease.

V usage is TRBV27 and J usage is TRBJ1-3; unclear D gene. Trimming took off 6 bases at V and 2 bases at J, with 8 bases between the two ends. CDR1 is MNHEY, CDR2 SMNVEV, per germline (reference sequence). The CDR3 contains 13 residues. The CDR3 here is CASSTTPGNTIYF. CDR3 in DNA: TGTGCCAGCAGCACAACACCTGGAAACACCATATATTTT.

V and J are TRBV7-9 and TRBJ1-1; a possible D gene is TRBD1 (5 bases). Germline assignment: CDR1 SEHNR and CDR2 FQNEAQ (reference sequence). CDR3 size: 15 residues. V was cut by 0 bases and J by 1 base, with 9 bases left in between. In nucleotides, the CDR3 is TGTGCCAGCAGCTTAGCGACAGCCTCGAACACTGAAGCTTTCTTT. Translated, it gives CASSLATASNTEAFF.

For the CDR3, the DNA is TGTGCCAGCAGCGTAGATGCAGGAAACAATGAGCAGTTCTTC. Encoded protein: CASSVDAGNNEQFF. The rearrangement joins TRBV9 to TRBJ2-1; D unclear. The germline V gene encodes CDR1 SGDLS and CDR2 YYNGEE. Between the trimmed V and J ends, which lost 0 bases and 5 bases, there was a span of 9 bases. This CDR3 has 14 amino acids. The whole variable domain, remainder taken from reference TRBV9 and TRBJ2-1, is DSGVTQTPKHLITATGQRVTLRCSPRSGDLSVYWYQQSLDQGLQFLIQYYNGEERAKGNILERFSAQQFPDLHSELNLSSLELGDSALYFCASSVDAGNNEQFFGPGTRLTVL.

This clonotype came up many times. This chain links TRBV9 with TRBJ2-7, with TRBD1 matching 10 bases. V was pared by 4 bases and J by 5 bases, with 6 bases of the junction left unmatched. Germline CDR1 is SGDLS and CDR2 is YYNGEE. This CDR3 spans 14 amino acids. The CDR3 here is CASSPGTGENEQYF. CDR3 nucleotide sequence: TGTGCCAGCAGCCCCGGGACAGGGGAGAACGAGCAGTACTTC.

This chain links TRBV6-2 or TRBV6-3 with TRBJ1-5; D perhaps matches TRBD1 (6 bases). V was cut by 3 bases and J by 1 base, with 10 bases left in between. Germline V gives CDR1 MNHEY, CDR2 SVGEGT. The CDR3 has 15 amino acids. DNA of the CDR3: TGTGCCAGCAGTTATCGAACAGGGAGCAATCAGCCCCAGCATTTT. Translated: CASSYRTGSNQPQHF.

The chain links TRBV7-9 to TRBJ2-7; D might be TRBD2 (7 bases). CDR1 is SEHNR, CDR2 FQNEAQ, per germline (reference sequence). Trimming left V 4 bases short and J 1 base short, with 14 bases between. CDR3 size: 15 residues. The CDR3 region is CASSSKGGTSYEQYF. The CDR3 DNA is TGTGCCAGCAGCTCGAAGGGGGGGACGTCCTACGAGCAGTACTTC.

Regarding this clonotype: A far more abundant clone sits one base away, making this likely a read error. The chain recombines TRBV5-5 with TRBJ2-3; unclear D gene. The CDR3 has 13 amino acids. Deletions cut 1 base from V and 0 bases from J, with 3 bases between. In germline, CDR1 is SGHKS, CDR2 YYEKEE (reference sequence). CDR3 sequence: CASSLHSTDTQYF. As DNA, the CDR3 is TGTGCCAGCAGCTTGCATAGCACAGATACGCAGTATTTT.

V usage is TRBV28 and J usage is TRBJ2-7, with 7 nucleotides matching TRBD2. This CDR3 is built from 14 residues. CDR1 and CDR2 from the germline V gene are MDHEN and SYDVKM. Trimming took 5 bases from V and 2 from J; bases not matched to a gene: 6. In nucleotides, the CDR3 is TGTGCCAGCAGTGGGACTAACGGGACCTACGAGCAGTACTTC. Its translation is CASSGTNGTYEQYF. Using reference TRBV28 and TRBJ2-7 for the parts outside the CDR3, the full variable domain is DVKVTQSSRYLVKRTGEKVFLECVQDMDHENMFWYRQDPGLGLRLIYFSYDVKMKEKGDIPEGYSVSREKKERFSLILESASTNQTSMYLCASSGTNGTYEQYFGPGTRLTVT.

This clonotype was recorded many times. The gene calls are TRBV30 and TRBJ2-3, with a tentative D call TRBD2 (5 bases). The CDR3 length is 14 residues. Germline-derived CDR1 and CDR2 are GTSNPN and SVGIG (reference sequence). V shed 4 bases and J shed 1 base, with 12 bases lying between them. CDR3 residues: CAWISLDGTDTQYF. In DNA, the CDR3 is TGTGCCTGGATCTCACTAGATGGCACAGATACGCAGTATTTT.

This clonotype was seen at least ten times. The rearrangement joins TRBV3-1 to TRBJ1-4; D is perhaps TRBD1 (5 bases). The germline CDR1 and CDR2 sequences are LGHDT and YNNKEL (reference sequence). The ends were cut back, 0 bases at V and 8 bases at J, with 19 bases in the middle. This CDR3 region has 17 residues. CDR3 loop: CASSQDPPTGLAEKLFF. Here the CDR3 DNA reads TGTGCCAGCAGCCAAGACCCCCCTACGGGGCTAGCGGAAAAACTGTTTTTT.

This chain connects TRBV20-1 to TRBJ2-3; no firm D call. The CDR3 has 13 amino acids. Trimming removed 6 bases at V and 0 bases at J, with 10 bases between. CDR1 DFQATT and CDR2 SNEGSKA come from the germline V gene (reference sequence). CDR3 bases: TGCAGTGCAAGAACGCATAGCACAGATACGCAGTATTTT. It codes for CSARTHSTDTQYF.

Worth noting for this clonotype: Being one base from a much bigger clone, this may be a read error. This rearrangement joins TRBV5-4 to TRBJ2-1; 8 positions agree with TRBD2. The CDR3 covers 14 residues. V was pared by 4 bases and J by 3 bases, with 3 bases of the junction left unmatched. The germline gives CDR1 SGHNT, CDR2 YYREEE (reference sequence). The CDR3 nucleotides read TGTGCCAGCAGCCGACTAGCGTGCTACAATGAGCAGTTCTTC. Its protein product is CASSRLACYNEQFF.

This clonotype was counted at least ten times. V is TRBV5-1 and J is TRBJ2-2; the match to TRBD1 covers 9 bases. V was pared by 5 bases and J by 3 bases, with 5 bases of the junction left unmatched. There are 15 residues in the CDR3. Germline V gene data show CDR1 as SGHRS and CDR2 as YFSETQ. CDR3 DNA sequence: TGCGCCAGCAGTTCCGACAGGGGGGACACCGGGGAGCTGTTTTTT. Encoded protein: CASSSDRGDTGELFF.

This clonotype was seen many times. This sequence joins TRBV12-3 or TRBV12-4 and TRBJ2-2; 8 bases are a match to TRBD2. This CDR3 is 16 amino acids long. With V trimmed by 2 bases and J by 3 bases, 5 bases remained unmatched. CDR3 sequence reads: CASSLTGLADTGELFF. CDR3 coding DNA: TGTGCCAGCAGTTTAACAGGACTAGCAGACACCGGGGAGCTGTTTTTT.

The chain couples TRBV28 to TRBJ1-3, with a possible D match to TRBD1 (5 bases). Per germline, CDR1 MDHEN and CDR2 SYDVKM. With 5 bases removed from V and 1 base from J, the gap between germline ends came to 12 bases. The CDR3 covers 15 residues. CDR3 in amino acids: CASSVTPGSGNTIYF. The CDR3 bases are TGTGCCAGCAGTGTCACACCAGGGTCTGGAAACACCATATATTTT. Drawing the rest from reference TRBV28 and TRBJ1-3, the complete variable domain is DVKVTQSSRYLVKRTGEKVFLECVQDMDHENMFWYRQDPGLGLRLIYFSYDVKMKEKGDIPEGYSVSREKKERFSLILESASTNQTSMYLCASSVTPGSGNTIYFGEGSWLTVV.

This clonotype has a handful of counts. This chain joins TRBV30 and TRBJ2-5, with D perhaps given as TRBD1 or TRBD2 (5 bases each). From germline, CDR1 is GTSNPN and CDR2 SVGIG (reference sequence). The V end was cut by 2 bases, the J end by 3 bases, with 16 bases between. The CDR3 has 15 amino acids. This chain's CDR3 is CAWSPEGQNEETQYF. CDR3 DNA: TGTGCCTGGAGTCCCGAGGGGCAGAACGAAGAGACCCAGTACTTC.

Only a few counts were recorded for this clonotype. The chain combines TRBV18 with TRBJ2-7, with TRBD1 as a possible D gene (6 bases). V was pared by 5 bases and J by 2 bases, with 16 bases between. From germline, CDR1 is KGHSH and CDR2 LQKENI. The CDR3 contains 15 residues. CDR3 loop: CASSRSTGLTYEQYF. DNA for the CDR3: TGTGCCAGCTCAAGATCAACAGGGCTGACCTACGAGCAGTACTTC.

To note about this clonotype: Just one base apart from a much larger clone, this may be a read error. The rearrangement links TRBV28 to TRBJ2-7; D is ambiguous. From germline, CDR1 is MDHEN and CDR2 SYDVKM. This CDR3 comprises 14 residues. Trimming took off 3 bases at V and 3 bases at J, with 12 bases between the two ends. The CDR3 nucleotides are TGTGCCAGCAGTTTCCGACCGGGCTACTACGAGCAGTACTTC. It is translated as CASSFRPGYYEQYF.